The 11 T cell receptor beta chains below all came from one sample that was sequenced in a study of T cells in Graves' hyperthyroidism and ophthalmopathy. Researchers amplified the TCR beta CDR3 regions from RNA transcripts. In the first-round RT-PCR of the TCR CDR3, the HTBI primer set was used. A single record per CDR3 protein comes from TCRdb applying MiXCR to the multiplex PCR reads. There are over 700,000 distinct CDR3 sequences in the sample; around 38% occur only once, and approximately 8.7% lies in the top ten. Sequencing was done on a sample of blood. All receptors derive from a young man with Graves' hyperthyroidism.

This clonotype was recorded a few times. The V and J genes are TRBV11-2 and TRBJ1-6; 10 bases are a match to TRBD1. CDR1 SGHAT and CDR2 FQNNGV come from the germline V gene. There are 15 residues in the CDR3. Unmatched junction bases numbered 7, after V lost 5 bases and J lost 9 bases. CDR3 amino acids: CASSLSGTGASPLHF. The CDR3 DNA reads as TGTGCCAGCAGCCTCTCCGGGACAGGGGCTTCACCCCTCCACTTT.

The chain recombines TRBV24-1 with TRBJ1-2, with D maybe TRBD1 (5 bases). Germline-derived CDR1 and CDR2 are KGHDR and SFDVKD. The V and J ends lost 6 bases and 3 bases respectively, with 10 bases between them. This CDR3 has 13 amino acids. CDR3 sequence reads: CATSSDTDYGYTF. The CDR3 region has the DNA TGTGCCACCAGTTCGGACACCGACTATGGCTACACCTTC.

V gene TRBV2 combines with J gene TRBJ1-2; D is uncertain. The germline V and J ends were trimmed by 2 bases and 8 bases, with 12 bases remaining between them. This CDR3 spans 13 amino acids. Per germline, CDR1 SNHLY and CDR2 FYNNEI. The CDR3 reads CASSELIRWGYTF. CDR3 DNA sequence: TGTGCCAGCAGTGAACTGATCCGGTGGGGCTACACCTTC.

This chain links TRBV10-3 with TRBJ2-5; 7 positions agree with TRBD1. The CDR3 runs 13 residues. With V trimmed by 6 bases and J by 5 bases, 6 bases remained unmatched. CDR1 and CDR2 from the germline V gene are ENHRY and SYGVKD. The CDR3 DNA reads as TGTGCCATCAGCCGGGGACAGAGGGAGACCCAGTACTTC. Its translation: CAISRGQRETQYF.

J is TRBJ2-1 and V is TRBV7-2, with 12 nucleotides matching TRBD1. Looked up from germline, CDR1 is SGHTA and CDR2 is FQGNSA. The V gene end was trimmed by 5 bases and the J gene end by 7 bases; junction bases not matched to a gene: 6. The CDR3 spans 15 residues. CDR3 nucleotides: TGTGCCAGCAGCCTCGGGACAGGGGGCAGAAATGAGCAGTTCTTC. Encoded protein: CASSLGTGGRNEQFF.

In its sample, this clonotype was seen many times. The J gene is TRBJ1-2, the V gene TRBV7-2; TRBD1 is a possible D gene (5 bases). CDR3 length equals 13 residues. Germline V gene sequence: CDR1 SGHTA, CDR2 FQGNSA. Trimming shortened V by 5 bases and J by 2 bases, and 9 bases separated the two germline ends. The CDR3: CASSLGLNYGYTF. The CDR3 DNA follows: TGTGCCAGCAGCCTGGGACTCAACTATGGCTACACCTTC.

This clonotype has more than one count but fewer than ten. The V and J genes are TRBV7-2 and TRBJ2-7; D is undetermined. This CDR3 region has 15 residues. The germline V gene has CDR1 SGHTA and CDR2 FQGNSA. The ends were cut back, 3 bases at V and 0 bases at J, with 12 bases in the middle. DNA of the CDR3: TGTGCCAGCAGCTTTAACAGCCATGTCTCCTACGAGCAGTACTTC. This translates into CASSFNSHVSYEQYF.

As concerns this clonotype: This clone may be a read error of a much larger clone one base away. CDR3 sequence: CTISAQGVEQYF. DNA of the CDR3: TGTACCATCAGTGCTCAAGGGGTTGAGCAGTACTTC. The chain joins TRBV10-3 to TRBJ2-7, with a tentative D call TRBD1 (5 bases). Per germline, CDR1 ENHRY and CDR2 SYGVKD. There are 12 residues in the CDR3.

This clonotype was seen ten or more times. V usage is TRBV20-1 and J usage is TRBJ1-5, with D unclear. CDR1 is DFQATT, CDR2 SNEGSKA, per germline (reference sequence). This CDR3 contains 14 residues. Trimming took off 5 bases at V and 0 bases at J, with 11 bases between the two ends. The CDR3 protein is CSAAARYSNQPQHF. CDR3 DNA: TGCAGTGCTGCAGCGCGGTATAGCAATCAGCCCCAGCATTTT.

The gene calls are TRBV7-9 and TRBJ1-1, with D perhaps matching TRBD1 (5 bases). The CDR3 extends over 12 amino acids. The V end was cut by 6 bases, the J end by 6 bases, with 11 bases between. Germline V gives CDR1 SEHNR, CDR2 FQNEAQ (reference sequence). CDR3 coding DNA: TGTGCCAGCAGGGACGGGGGGGCTGAAGCTTTCTTT. The encoded protein is CASRDGGAEAFF. The full variable domain, with the rest looked up from reference TRBV7-9 and TRBJ1-1, is DTGVSQNPRHKITKRGQNVTFRCDPISEHNRLYWYRQTLGQGPEFLTYFQNEAQLEKSRLLSDRFSAERPKGSFSTLEIQRTEQGDSAMYLCASRDGGAEAFFGQGTRLTVV.

The CDR3 sequence: CAISESGQDYNEQFF. CDR3 DNA: TGTGCCATCAGTGAGTCGGGACAGGACTACAATGAGCAGTTCTTC. This rearrangement joins TRBV10-3 to TRBJ2-1; 8 positions agree with TRBD1. The CDR3 is made up of 15 amino acids. With 0 bases clipped from V and 3 bases from J, the junction kept 1 base outside the gene matches. Germline CDR1 and CDR2: ENHRY and SYGVKD.